This T cell receptor beta chain derives from a study of blood T cell repertoires in COVID-19. Background on the study: Whether acute or convalescent, the COVID-19 samples came from the United States, Italy and Spain. The analysed material was cDNA or gDNA that came from T cells, B-cell-depleted T cells, or PBMCs.

V shed 1 base and J 8 bases; nucleotides not matched to a gene: 18. This CDR3 is 20 amino acids long. Study processing details: Amplification of reference gene primers was used by the study to estimate nucleated cell counts. The data were produced by immunoSEQ multiplex PCR, yet TCRdb's version contains in-frame clones alone and is incomplete. That table supplies the V and J calls and clone size; D and trimming were determined from the DNA. This table has hundreds of thousands of clones, 70% to 90% appearing once. Seattle cases were enrolled at active infection and followed longitudinally. Sample: peripheral blood. This clonotype was obtained from a man in his fifties with COVID-19, enrolled during active disease. The chain carries TRBV5-3 and TRBJ2-4; 13 bases map to TRBD2. TRBV5-3 is known as an ORF, though its function is uncertain. The DNA for the CDR3 is TGTGCCAGAAGCTTGATTGGTGAAAGGACTAGCGGGGGAGGTGGGTACATTCAGTACTTC. Amino acid sequence: CARSLIGERTSGGGGYIQYF.